The rows below give T cell receptor beta chains drawn from one sample of a study of cytomegalovirus exposure and HLA in healthy donors. TCRdb's copy holds only in-frame clones and misses some; the assay was immunoSEQ multiplex PCR. The sample carries 150,000 to 200,000 clones, around 78% recorded once. Sequencing was performed on PBMCs. The source is a woman under 40 in good health and CMV-seropositive. The CDR3 runs from the conserved cysteine through the conserved F or W. A D gene is named only where the DNA matches it firmly. Clone sizes are given selectively: once, few, many, or a class where the clone is expanded.

>TRBV7-9|TRBJ1-2|NA|NA
TGTGCCAGCAGCTTCCCCCGGGGAGATGGCTACACCTTC
CASSFPRGDGYTF
>TRBV7-6|TRBJ2-7|TRBD1|NA
TGTGCCAGCAGCAAAAGACAGGGGGACTCTTACGAGCAGTACTTC
CASSKRQGDSYEQYF
>TRBV7-9|TRBJ1-1|NA|NA
TGTGCCAGCAGCCACAGGAACACTGAAGCTTTCTTT
CASSHRNTEAFF
>TRBV9|TRBJ2-7|NA|NA
TGTGCCAGCAGCGTAGGTCAGGGGGGCTACGAGCAGTACTTC
CASSVGQGGYEQYF
>TRBV11-3|TRBJ1-2|NA|NA
TGTGCCAGCAGCTACGACAGGAGGTATGGCTACACCTTC
CASSYDRRYGYTF
>TRBV7-3|TRBJ2-7|NA|few
TGTGCCAGCAGCTTAGTACTTAGACTCTACGAGCAGTACTTC
CASSLVLRLYEQYF
>TRBV18|TRBJ1-4|NA|NA
TGTGCCAGCTCACCCCGGTCCAGTGGGGAGGAAAAACTGTTTTTT
CASSPRSSGEEKLFF
>TRBV7-3|TRBJ2-3|TRBD1|NA
TGTGCCAGCAGCTCTACAGGGACAGCCACAGATACGCAGTATTTT
CASSSTGTATDTQYF
>TRBV15|TRBJ2-1|TRBD2|NA
TGTGCCACCTGGGGGGCGGGGGGACTCGTCGATGAGCAGTTCTTC
CATWGAGGLVDEQFF
>TRBV4-1|TRBJ1-1|TRBD1|once
TGCGCCAGCAGCCAATCCGGACAGGGGATAACTGAAGCTTTCTTT
CASSQSGQGITEAFF
>TRBV18|TRBJ2-1|TRBD1|once
TGTGCCAGCTCACGAGGGACAGTTAACAATGAGCAGTTCTTC
CASSRGTVNNEQFF
>TRBV27|TRBJ1-3|NA|NA
TGTGCCAGCAGTTTAATCTCCCCCCGCCTGCGGGGGCGCTCCCCTTTCTCTGGAAACACCATATATTTT
CASSLISPRLRGRSPFSGNTIYF
>TRBV7-9|TRBJ2-7|TRBD1|NA
TGTGCCAGCAGCTCATCCACCGACAGGGCTATCCCTTACGAGCAGTACTTC
CASSSSTDRAIPYEQYF
>TRBV6-1|TRBJ1-5|NA|NA
TGTGCCAGCAGTGAATTCGTCGCCAGCGCTCAGCCCCAGCATTTT
CASSEFVASAQPQHF
>TRBV5-8|TRBJ2-7|TRBD2|few
TGTGCCAGCAGGTTCTTGGGGCGGGAGGTGGGCTACGAGCAGTACTTC
CASRFLGREVGYEQYF
>TRBV7-9|TRBJ2-6|NA|NA
TGTGCCAGCAGCTTTTCAGGGCCTGGGGCCAACGTCCTGACTTTC
CASSFSGPGANVLTF
>TRBV5-6|TRBJ2-7|NA|once
TGTGCCAGCAGCTTGCTTGCAGGCTACGAGCAGTACTTC
CASSLLAGYEQYF
>TRBV28|TRBJ2-7|TRBD1|NA
TGTGCCAGCAGTTTATGGGGGACAGGGGACGAGCAGTACTTC
CASSLWGTGDEQYF
>TRBV30|TRBJ2-3|NA|few
TGTGCCTGGAGTGGACTGAAAAGCACAGATACGCAGTATTTT
CAWSGLKSTDTQYF
>TRBV28|TRBJ2-1|TRBD1|few
TGTGCCAGCAGTTTAGGGACAGGTACGGATGAGCAGTTCTTC
CASSLGTGTDEQFF
>TRBV9|TRBJ2-7|TRBD1|NA
TGTGCCAGCAGCCCACTAGGGGACAGCGGATACGAGCAGTACTTC
CASSPLGDSGYEQYF
>TRBV18|TRBJ1-4|NA|NA
TGTGCCAGCTCACCCGAGGGCATTAGCAATGAAAAACTGTTTTTT
CASSPEGISNEKLFF